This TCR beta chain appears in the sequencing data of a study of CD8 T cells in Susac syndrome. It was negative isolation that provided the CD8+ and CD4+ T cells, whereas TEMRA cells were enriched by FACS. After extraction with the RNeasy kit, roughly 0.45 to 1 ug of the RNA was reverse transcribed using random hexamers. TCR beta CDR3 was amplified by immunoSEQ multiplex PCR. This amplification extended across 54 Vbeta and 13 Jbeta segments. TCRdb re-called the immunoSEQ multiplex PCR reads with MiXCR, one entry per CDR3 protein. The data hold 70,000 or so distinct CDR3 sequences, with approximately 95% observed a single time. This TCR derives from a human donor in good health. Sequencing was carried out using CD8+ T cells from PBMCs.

The CDR3 DNA follows: TGCAGCGTTGAAGACCCGGACAGGGAGAACACTGAAGCTTTCTTT. It codes for CSVEDPDRENTEAFF. J is TRBJ1-1 and V is TRBV29-1; TRBD1 matches at 8 bases. There are 15 residues in the CDR3. V shed 0 bases, J shed 1 base, and the junction held 4 bases outside the gene matches. Germline CDR1 is SQVTM and CDR2 is ANQGSEA.